A selection of T cell receptor beta chains follows, all from one sample in a study of blood T cell repertoires in COVID-19. Libraries were prepared by immunoSEQ multiplex PCR; TCRdb keeps only in-frame clonotypes and omits some of them. Here the sample spans around 100,000 clones, around 80% being singletons. Material: peripheral blood. These receptors originate from a human donor in a cohort sampled during active COVID-19. The CDR3 runs from the conserved cysteine through the conserved F or W. D genes are given only for firm matches. The size entry is marked missing in some rows and otherwise reads once, few, many or a size class.

DNA,CDR3,J,size,V,D,length
TGTGCCAGCAGCCCCGCCGGGGCTAACTATGGCTACACCTTC,CASSPAGANYGYTF,TRBJ1-2,-,TRBV3-1/TRBV3-2,-,14
TGTGCCAGCAGCTTAGGCGGAGCGGGAGGGGGCAATGAGCAGTTCTTC,CASSLGGAGGGNEQFF,TRBJ2-1,-,TRBV11-1,TRBD2,16
TGTGCCAGCACCCGTAGTGGCGGGAGTTCTAACAATGAGCAGTTCTTC,CASTRSGGSSNNEQFF,TRBJ2-1,-,TRBV7-8,TRBD2,16
TGTGCCAGCAGCCGGGACAACAATCAGCCCCAGCATTTT,CASSRDNNQPQHF,TRBJ1-5,-,TRBV6-5,-,13
TGTGCCAGCAGTTTCGGGGGGGCTGGGGCCAACGTCCTGACTTTC,CASSFGGAGANVLTF,TRBJ2-6,-,TRBV6-2/TRBV6-3,TRBD2,15
TGTGCCAGCAGCGACCAACTTAATACGCAGTATTTT,CASSDQLNTQYF,TRBJ2-3,-,TRBV9,-,12
TGTGCCAGTAGTAGAGGGACTAGCGGGGGTGGGGATACGCAGTATTTT,CASSRGTSGGGDTQYF,TRBJ2-3,-,TRBV19,TRBD2,16
TGCGCCAGCAGCCAAGGCGGGGGGAACACTGAAGCTTTCTTT,CASSQGGGNTEAFF,TRBJ1-1,-,TRBV4-1,-,14
TGTGCCAGCAGCTTATCTGGGACTTACAATGAGCAGTTCTTC,CASSLSGTYNEQFF,TRBJ2-1,-,TRBV7-9,-,14
TGTGCCAGCAGCTTATCCGGGATACAAACTGAAGCTTTCTTT,CASSLSGIQTEAFF,TRBJ1-1,-,TRBV7-9,-,14
TGTGCCAGCAGCTTCCTATCTAGACAGGGGGCGCGCAATGAGCAGTTCTTC,CASSFLSRQGARNEQFF,TRBJ2-1,-,TRBV5-5,TRBD1,17
TGTGCCAGCAGCAAAGGCGCGGAAAGCTCCTACAATGAGCAGTTCTTC,CASSKGAESSYNEQFF,TRBJ2-1,few,TRBV21-1,-,16
TGTGCCAGCAGCTTAGGGGGACAGGGATCAAGAAACGAGCAGTACTTC,CASSLGGQGSRNEQYF,TRBJ2-7,few,TRBV11-3,TRBD1,16
TGCGCCAGCAGCTTGGCCGGGGACACCGGGGAGCTGTTTTTT,CASSLAGDTGELFF,TRBJ2-2,once,TRBV5-1,-,14
TGTGCCAGCAGACGACCTGGAGAGGGTAATGAAAAACTGTTTTTT,CASRRPGEGNEKLFF,TRBJ1-4,-,TRBV7-2,-,15
TGTGCCAGCAGCCAGACTAGCGTATCCTACAATGAGCAGTTCTTC,CASSQTSVSYNEQFF,TRBJ2-1,-,TRBV3-1/TRBV3-2,TRBD2,15